This T cell receptor (beta chain) came from a study of cytomegalovirus exposure and HLA in healthy donors (dated by TCRdb to about 2017). Describing the broader study: In an earlier analysis of roughly 500 of the donors, about 270 Gb of sequence data and approximately 100 million unique TCR beta sequences from about 179 million T cells were reported. Approximately 300 gigabases of sequencing data and 70 million to 100 million unique TCR sequences made up an early release that covered under 750 HLA-typed donors. Of the 398 genotyped donors, around 81% fell in the genetic ancestry cluster associated with self-reported Caucasian donors. The study aimed to test whether signatures of past pathogen exposure could be identified by cataloging public T cell receptors. The study used immunosequencing to profile the T cell repertoires of approximately 650 subjects and linked those repertoires to cytomegalovirus serostatus. A separate validation cohort of 90 to 150 different subjects was used in addition to the roughly 640-subject first cohort. High-throughput TCR immunosequencing, statistical association of individual TCRs with disease status, and machine learning were combined to predict cytomegalovirus infection status. A later analysis re-analyzed previously published TCR beta repertoires from several hundred donors and added high-resolution HLA genotyping to study TCR occurrence patterns. Rather than using new phenotypic data, the later analysis identified candidate immune exposures from TCR beta sequences and from how often those sequences occurred across donors. An earlier analysis of 587 of the donors used high-throughput TCR beta sequencing to judge whether each TCR beta V gene segment behaved as functional or pseudogenic. Donor age, sex, ethnicity and CMV serostatus were compiled together with the repertoire data. A later genetic analysis took genome-wide SNP genotypes for about 55% of the 666 donors and used that subset as a discovery cohort. Every discovery cohort repertoire had been produced on one sequencing platform. Both class I and class II loci were covered by HLA typing, at four-digit resolution. The number of typed donors differed by locus: roughly 629-640 for A, B, C, DRB1 and DQB1; 522 for DQA1; over 600 for DPA1; and some 450 for DPB1. About 5 DR-DQ haplotypes were handled as single units for association and clustering, since linkage in the cohort was strong. Among almost 400 genotyped donors of the cohort, an average of 235,054 unique TCR beta nucleotide sequences were sequenced per donor, roughly 20% of them non-productive.

In total, approximately 700 healthy bone marrow donors made up the cohort. At the time of sampling, all cohort members were nominally healthy, though unrecorded immune exposures were likely present. The donor tested CMV seropositive and was one of the 289 seropositive cohort members. Every donor gave a peripheral blood sample, and the peripheral blood mononuclear cells from that sample were used for TCR beta sequencing. The Qiagen DNeasy Blood Extraction Kit was used to extract genomic DNA from the blood cell samples. Trimming at the junction amounts to 5 bases on V and 0 bases on J, and the germline ends lie 13 bases apart. Including cysteine and phenylalanine, the CDR3 has 15 amino acids. Only the CDR3 portion is preserved as DNA: 45 bases, with reading frame beginning at the first base. CDR1 and CDR2 were assigned from the germline V gene (reference sequence) as LNHDA and SQIVND. The library was obtained by the immunoSEQ multiplex PCR assay. For the multiplex PCR, a mixture combining 60 forward primers for TCR Vbeta segments and 13 reverse primers for TCR Jbeta segments was used. The CDR3 region of rearranged TCR beta genes was amplified from genomic DNA with a multiplex PCR assay. Amplified TCR beta libraries were sequenced as 87-base-pair reads on the Illumina HiSeq System. In the authors' own workflow: Across the roughly 640 repertoires, a later analysis counted tens of millions of unique TCR beta chains, 9.5 million to 12 million of which were shared by at least two donors. To remove PCR and sequencing errors, raw reads were error-corrected and collapsed into unique sequences using a nearest-neighbor algorithm that merged closely related sequences. CDR3 sequences were aligned to IMGT reference sequences to assign V, D and J gene segments. For a sequence to be retained, a match of at least six nucleotides was required to both a V gene segment and a J gene segment. Rearrangements were called productive when the CDR3 lacked stop codons and stayed in frame with V and J; all others were non-productive. CDR3 was defined by IMGT convention, running from the second conserved V-encoded cysteine to the conserved J-encoded phenylalanine. In an earlier analysis of approximately 590 of the donors, sequences lacking an unambiguous match to a single V gene segment were excluded. An earlier analysis of almost 600 of the donors classified V segments as functional when productive rearrangements were above 56.7% and as segregating when the standard deviation between donors was above 5%. To diagnose cytomegalovirus status from the catalog of TCR beta chain sequences, a statistical classification framework was built. In a later analysis, TCR nucleotide sequences were compared against IMGT/GENE-DB human TR gene sequences so that V and J genes could be assigned. Using the TCRdist pipeline, a later analysis assigned CDR3 sequences along with most-parsimonious VDJ recombination scenarios. In a later analysis, each TCR beta chain was defined by its CDR3 amino acid sequence together with its V-gene family, and reads lacking a unique V-gene family were excluded. In a later analysis, 500 to 700 highly shared, low-generation-probability nucleotide sequences were removed to address suspected cross-contamination and a sequencing artifact. In a later analysis, a clonal expansion index for each public chain was calculated from normalized within-repertoire ranks of inferred template counts. Generation probabilities in a later analysis came from a VDJ recombination model fitted to out-of-frame rearrangements, and those results were checked against IGoR. In a later analysis, hypergeometric tests were used to score TCR-TCR, TCR-HLA and TCR-CMV co-occurrence, with a repertoire-size bias correction applied to TCR pairs. To estimate false discovery rates, a later analysis permuted the HLA or CMV assignments 20 times. In a later analysis, co-occurring TCRs were grouped with DBSCAN, and TCRdist sequence similarity was added when clustering was performed within HLA-allele-positive subsets. For co-occurrence clustering, repertoires with fewer than 30,000 or more than 120,000 public chains were excluded, along with about five repertoires with anomalous nucleotide sharing. TCRdb mirrors the immuneACCESS table, restricted to in-frame sequences. Some clones are absent from its copies; in checked studies, under half trace to an unresolved V gene, and the reason for the others is unknown. D and trimming come from the DNA, and the V and J calls and clone size come from that table. Present in this sample are roughly 150,000 clones, about 80% of which were seen just once. The top ten clones comprise less than 1.6% of the sample.

Comments on this clone: This clone's antigen is unknown. One base away there is no much larger clone; base qualities are not given.

The paper as a whole reports these results and caveats: In a later analysis, about 17,000 TCR beta sequences were associated with specific HLA alleles at a false discovery rate of 0.05. The authors suggested that the approach could potentially be extended to other disease states and immunological phenotypes. A total of 150 to 200 TCR beta chains were listed by the study as associated with cytomegalovirus. V-gene and J-gene trimming of TCR beta chains was associated with a missense DCLRE1C variant in a later genetic analysis, and the association was replicated in an independent cohort. In both the original and validation cohorts, the classifier was reported to diagnose cytomegalovirus status with high specificity and sensitivity. The presence/absence analyses assumed that sequencing depth was roughly uniform across donors, and that assumption may not be true. Some IMGT-functional V segments, including TRBV6-2 and TRBV6-3, could not be distinguished by the 87-base-pair reads and were therefore excluded. The only immune exposure information available for the cohort was CMV serostatus. Most TCR sequences were observed very rarely across donors, whereas some public TCRs were present in many individuals. Broadly in line with IMGT annotations, most TCR beta V segments showed up in productive rearrangements about 87% or about 30% of the time in an earlier analysis of some 590 of the donors. Correlated functional status among segregating V segments might reflect linkage disequilibrium, but an unknown experimental factor could not be ruled out. In a later analysis, TCR association rates were found to vary across HLA loci, with the most associated TCRs seen for DRB1 alleles and the fewest for HLA-C alleles. Because HLA typing was missing for some donors at each locus, association tests included only the typed subset. When HLA alleles, especially DR and DQ, strongly co-occurred, TCR associations were difficult to assign to individual alleles. Compared with equally common non-associated chains, HLA-associated TCR beta chains in a later analysis were more clonally expanded and had lower generation probabilities. A further reported finding was that TCR beta sequences accurately predicted the HLA-A and HLA-B alleles for most subjects in the first cohort. According to a later analysis, most CMV-associated TCR beta chains appeared to be HLA-restricted, and the HLA associations seemed to be driven largely by CMV exposure. In a later genetic analysis, fewer N-insertions in productive TCRs were reported among donors in an Asian-associated ancestry cluster than the roughly 700-donor mean. Only TCR beta chains were sequenced in this cohort, and the absence of alpha or paired-chain data limited detectable features. A cluster of highly shared sequence variants was judged likely to be a technical artifact of the sequencing pipeline. In vitro tests confirmed that three of the cytomegalovirus-associated TCR beta chains recognize cytomegalovirus antigens. Several of the top co-occurrence clusters appeared to be linked to parvovirus B19, influenza, CMV and Epstein-Barr virus, according to a later analysis. The earlier analysis of approximately 540 of the donors excluded 15 to 20 rarely observed V segments, including chromosome 9 orphons, because counts were too low.

The origin of this receptor is a girl between 5 and 17 years old in good health and CMV-seropositive. The rearranged segments are TRBV19 and TRBJ1-2, with no D gene named confidently. Material: PBMCs. The DNA sequence is as follows: TGTGCCAGTAGTCCGGGTAGACCTCCTAACTATGGCTACACCTTC. The translation is CASSPGRPPNYGYTF.